This TCR beta chain was obtained from a study of spatial heterogeneity in lung cancer. Specified time point: sample taken at primary tumor resection. The donors were approximately 70 patients with non-small cell lung cancer that was early-stage and untreated. Tumor, nontumor lung or frozen PBMC supplied whole RNA, sequenced without sorting. CDR3 length equals 14 residues. V lost 5 bases and J lost 4, with 11 bases in between. Germline V gives CDR1 SGHTA, CDR2 FQGNSA. This clonotype occurred a few times. In the library, each TCR cDNA molecule bore its own unique molecular identifier. A single record per CDR3 protein comes from TCRdb applying MiXCR to the 5' RACE reads. The sample shows over 50,000 distinct CDR3 sequences, approximately 6.3% of them seen only once.

The chain has TRBV7-2 and TRBJ2-2, with D tentatively TRBD1 or TRBD2 (5 bases each). Sample: PBMCs, taken at surgery. This sequence was found in a female donor with early-stage non-small cell lung cancer. The CDR3: CASSTGTRTGELFF. The CDR3 coding sequence is TGTGCCAGCAGCACGGGGACCCGCACCGGGGAGCTGTTTTTT.